At least ten counts were recorded for the clone carrying this T cell receptor (beta chain). Its target is not known. Using its own MiXCR run on the 5' RACE reads, TCRdb lists one record per CDR3 protein. This table holds 240,000 or so distinct CDR3 sequences, 5.5% to 7% found once. V dropped 3 bases and J dropped 1; count of bases not matched to a gene: 7. Germline CDR1 and CDR2: SEHNR and FQNEAQ (reference sequence). The CDR3 has 16 residues. These data originate in a study of identical twins. General study points: Conclusions came from cross-sectional statistical analysis, not from following the same donors.

This same sample was also taken into another study, of yellow fever vaccine responses in identical twins.

The sequencing sample was made of memory (CD45RO+) T cells sorted from blood. This rearrangement joins TRBV7-9 to TRBJ2-7, with TRBD1 identical over 9 bases. The sequence derives from a woman aged 18-29 years in good health. CDR3 loop: CASSFGGQGHSYEQYF. The CDR3 bases are TGTGCCAGCAGCTTCGGGGGACAGGGACATTCCTACGAGCAGTACTTC.